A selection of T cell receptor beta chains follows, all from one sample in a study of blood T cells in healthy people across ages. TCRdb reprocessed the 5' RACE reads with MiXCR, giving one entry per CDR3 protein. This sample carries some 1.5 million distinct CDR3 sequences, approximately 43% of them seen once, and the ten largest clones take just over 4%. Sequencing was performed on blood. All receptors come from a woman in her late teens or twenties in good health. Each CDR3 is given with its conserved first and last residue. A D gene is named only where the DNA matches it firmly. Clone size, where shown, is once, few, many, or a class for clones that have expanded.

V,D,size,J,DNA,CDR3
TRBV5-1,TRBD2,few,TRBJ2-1,TGCGCCAGCAGCACGACCGGGACTAGCGCCTACAATGAGCAGTTCTTC,CASSTTGTSAYNEQFF
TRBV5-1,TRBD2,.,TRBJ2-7,TGCGCCAGCAGCTTTTCTGGACTAGCGGGAGACTACGAGCAGTACTTC,CASSFSGLAGDYEQYF
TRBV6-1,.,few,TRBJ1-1,TGTGCCAGCAGTGAGATATTGGGTACTGAAGCTTTCTTT,CASSEILGTEAFF
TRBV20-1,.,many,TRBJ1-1,TGCAGTGCTAGAGATCGAGAAACGAACACTGAAGCTTTCTTT,CSARDRETNTEAFF
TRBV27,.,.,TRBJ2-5,TGTGCCAGCAGTTTTTTTGGGACCCAGTACTTC,CASSFFGTQYF
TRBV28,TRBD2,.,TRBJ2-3,TGTGCCAGCAGCTTGCGGGGGGGAAAAGATACGCAGTATTTT,CASSLRGGKDTQYF
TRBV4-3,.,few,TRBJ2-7,TGCGCCAGCAGCCAAGGTTTCGGAAGCTCCTACGAGCAGTACTTC,CASSQGFGSSYEQYF
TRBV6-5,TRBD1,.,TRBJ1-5,TGTGCCAGCAGACGCCGGGACAGGCCAAATCAGCCCCAGCATTTT,CASRRRDRPNQPQHF
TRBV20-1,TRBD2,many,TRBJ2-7,TGCAGTGCTAGCGGACTAGCGGAGGTCTACGAGCAGTACTTC,CSASGLAEVYEQYF
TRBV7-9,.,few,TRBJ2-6,TGTGCCAGCGCGGACAGTTCTGGGGCCAACGTCCTGACTTTC,CASADSSGANVLTF
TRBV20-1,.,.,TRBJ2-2,TGCAGTGCTAGAGAGGTCTTCGCCGGGGAGCTGTTTTTT,CSAREVFAGELFF
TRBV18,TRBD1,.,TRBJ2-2,TGTGCCAGCTCACCACCTCCGGGACAGGGTAACACCGGGGAGCTGTTTTTT,CASSPPPGQGNTGELFF
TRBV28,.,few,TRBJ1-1,TGTGCCAGCAGTTTATTACAGATGTACACTGAAGCTTTCTTT,CASSLLQMYTEAFF
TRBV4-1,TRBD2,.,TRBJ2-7,TGCGCCAGCAGCCCCTCCGGGACTAAGAACGAGCAGTACTTC,CASSPSGTKNEQYF
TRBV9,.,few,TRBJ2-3,TGTGCCAGCAGCGTAGCTATAAGTAGCACAGATACGCAGTATTTT,CASSVAISSTDTQYF
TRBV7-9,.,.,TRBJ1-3,TGTGCCAGCAGCCCAGTAAGGCGCGGAAACACCATATATTTT,CASSPVRRGNTIYF
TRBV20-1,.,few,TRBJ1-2,TGCAGTGCTAGTCCCTTCCCGCGCGATGGCTACACCTTC,CSASPFPRDGYTF
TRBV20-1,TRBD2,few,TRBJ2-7,TGCAGTGCTAGGACTAGCGGGGGGGCTGGTGAGCAGTACTTC,CSARTSGGAGEQYF
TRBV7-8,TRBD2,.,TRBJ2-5,TGTGCCAGCAGTCCGATAGCGGGATACCAAGAGACCCAGTACTTC,CASSPIAGYQETQYF
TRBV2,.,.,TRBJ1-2,TGTGCCAGCAAGGAGGGAGGTACCTATGGCTACACCTTC,CASKEGGTYGYTF
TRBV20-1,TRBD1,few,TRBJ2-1,TGCAGTGCAATTCCGGGACAGGGTTACAATGAGCAGTTCTTC,CSAIPGQGYNEQFF
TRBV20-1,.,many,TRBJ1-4,TGCAGTGCTAGAGGGACCGCAACTAATGAAAAACTGTTTTTT,CSARGTATNEKLFF
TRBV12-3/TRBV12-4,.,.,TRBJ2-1,TGTGCCAGCAGTTTGATTCGGGGGGCGGCCCAAGAGACCCAGTTCTTC,CASSLIRGAAQETQFF
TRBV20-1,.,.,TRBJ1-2,TGCAGTGCTCGAAGTCTCCTCGAGGACTATGGCTACACCTTC,CSARSLLEDYGYTF
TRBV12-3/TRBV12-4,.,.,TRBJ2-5,TGTGCCAGCAGTTTAGTGGCCCCCCGGGAGACCCAGTACTTC,CASSLVAPRETQYF
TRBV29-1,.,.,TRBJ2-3,TGCAGCGTAGACCCAACCGGGACAACTAGCACAGATACGCAGTATTTT,CSVDPTGTTSTDTQYF
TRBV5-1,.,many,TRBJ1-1,TGCGCCAGCAGCACCCGGGAGAACACTGAAGCTTTCTTT,CASSTRENTEAFF
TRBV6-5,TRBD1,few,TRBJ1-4,TGTGCCAGCAGTTGGCCAGGGGGCCGAACTAATGAAAAACTGTTTTTT,CASSWPGGRTNEKLFF
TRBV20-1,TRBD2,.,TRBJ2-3,TGCAGTGCCGGACTAGCGGGAATGGGGGATACGCAGTATTTT,CSAGLAGMGDTQYF
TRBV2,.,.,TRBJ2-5,TGTGCCAGCAGTGAGGGGCTGTTAGAAGAGACCCAGTACTTC,CASSEGLLEETQYF
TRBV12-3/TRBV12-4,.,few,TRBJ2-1,TGTGCCAGCGGGCCTGGGGTACGGGTTTACAATGAGCAGTTCTTC,CASGPGVRVYNEQFF
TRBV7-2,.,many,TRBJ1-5,TGTGCCAGCAGCTTAGGGGTGGATCAGCCCCAGCATTTT,CASSLGVDQPQHF
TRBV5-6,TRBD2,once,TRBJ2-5,TGTGCCAGCAGCTTTCTAGCGGGAAAACAAGAGACCCAGTACTTC,CASSFLAGKQETQYF
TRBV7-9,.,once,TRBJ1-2,TGTGCCAGCAGCTTACCGGAGTCGTTTAACTATGGCTACACCTTC,CASSLPESFNYGYTF
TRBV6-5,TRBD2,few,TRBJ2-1,TGTGCCAGCAGTAAAACTAGCGGGTATTACAATGAGCAGTTCTTC,CASSKTSGYYNEQFF
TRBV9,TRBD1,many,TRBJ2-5,TGTGCCAGCAGCGTAGCTGGGGGACAGGGTCGAGAGACCCAGTACTTC,CASSVAGGQGRETQYF
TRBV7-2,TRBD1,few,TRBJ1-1,TGTGCCAGCAGCTTAGCTTCACAGGGGGAACTCGCTACAGAAGCTTTCTTT,CASSLASQGELATEAFF
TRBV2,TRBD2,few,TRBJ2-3,TGTGCCAGCAGTGAAGCCGGACTAGCGGGGACCACAGATACGCAGTATTTT,CASSEAGLAGTTDTQYF
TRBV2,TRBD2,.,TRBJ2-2,TGTGCCAGCAGTCGACTAGCGATGGGGGTTGCCGGGGAGCTGTTTTTT,CASSRLAMGVAGELFF
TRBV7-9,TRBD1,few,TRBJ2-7,TGTGCCAGCAGCTTAGATTTTTTGGACAGGGACCACGAGCAGTACTTC,CASSLDFLDRDHEQYF
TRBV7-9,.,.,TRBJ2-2,TGTGCCAGCAGCCCCTGGAGCGGTAACACCGGGGAGCTGTTTTTT,CASSPWSGNTGELFF
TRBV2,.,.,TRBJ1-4,TGTGCCAGCAGATTAAGGACGGCAACTAATGAAAAACTGTTTTTT,CASRLRTATNEKLFF
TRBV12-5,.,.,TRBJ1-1,TGTGCTAGTGGTCTTGAGTGGAACACTGAAGCTTTCTTT,CASGLEWNTEAFF
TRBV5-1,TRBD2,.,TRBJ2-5,TGCGCCAGCAGCACACTAGCGGGAGCAGAGACCCAGTACTTC,CASSTLAGAETQYF
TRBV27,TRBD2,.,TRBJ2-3,TGTGCCAGCAGGACACCCCTCCTGCATAGCGGGACTAGCACAGATACGCAGTATTTT,CASRTPLLHSGTSTDTQYF
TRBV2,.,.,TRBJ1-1,TGTGCCAGCAGCGTACAGAGGGGGGGCACTGAAGCTTTCTTT,CASSVQRGGTEAFF
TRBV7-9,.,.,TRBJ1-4,TGTGCCAGCAGCTTAGACGGAGGGCTAGAAAAACTGTTTTTT,CASSLDGGLEKLFF
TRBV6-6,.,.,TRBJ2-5,TGTGCCAGCACCGAGCCCCCAGCCGCAGAGACCCAGTACTTC,CASTEPPAAETQYF
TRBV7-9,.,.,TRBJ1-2,TGTGCCAGCAGCTTAGTAGCCAGGGATCCTGGCTACACCTTC,CASSLVARDPGYTF
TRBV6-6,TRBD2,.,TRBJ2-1,TGTGCCAGCAGTTACGGCGGGGGGGCCAGAAATGAGCAGTTCTTC,CASSYGGGARNEQFF
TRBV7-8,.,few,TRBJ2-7,TGTGCCAGCAGCTTAAGCGAGGTTTCAGGTTTTACCTACGAGCAGTACTTT,CASSLSEVSGFTYEQYF
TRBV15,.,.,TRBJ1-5,TGTGCCACCAGCGGCGAATATAGCAATCAGCCCCAGCATTTT,CATSGEYSNQPQHF
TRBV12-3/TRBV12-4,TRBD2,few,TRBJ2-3,TGTGCCAGCAGTGCCACTAGCGGGAGGATAGATACGCAGTATTTT,CASSATSGRIDTQYF
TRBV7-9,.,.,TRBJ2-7,TGTGCCAGCAGCTTAGTAATTGAGAGCTCCTACGAGCAGTACTTC,CASSLVIESSYEQYF
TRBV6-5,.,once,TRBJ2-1,TGTGCCAGCAGTTACTCGAGAGGACGCATGAGGGATGGCGGCAATGAGCAGTTCTTC,CASSYSRGRMRDGGNEQFF
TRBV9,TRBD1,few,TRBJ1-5,TGTGCCAGCAGCGGTGGACAGGGGGATCAGCCCCAGCATTTT,CASSGGQGDQPQHF
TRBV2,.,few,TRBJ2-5,TGTGCCAGCAGTGCGTGGGGCATGTACCAAGAGACCCAGTACTTC,CASSAWGMYQETQYF